Below are 32 T cell receptor beta chains sequenced from a single sample in a study of identical twins. A single record per CDR3 protein comes from TCRdb applying MiXCR to the 5' RACE reads. The repertoire holds approximately 600,000 distinct CDR3 sequences, 7% to 7.5% seen once, with 1.6% in the top ten. These same records also appear under a second study, on yellow fever vaccine responses in identical twins.

Sample: PBMCs. The receptors stem from a woman between 18 and 29 years old in good health.

There are a few counts of this clonotype. This chain uses TRBV5-6 with TRBJ2-7; D call uncertain. Trimming stripped 0 bases from V and 7 bases from J, with 8 bases between. The CDR3 loop spans 12 amino acids. Germline loops: CDR1 SGHDT, CDR2 YYEEEE. The CDR3 spells CASSLDTREQYV. In nucleotides, the CDR3 is TGTGCCAGCAGCTTGGACACGCGGGAGCAGTACGTC.

This chain links TRBV4-1 with TRBJ2-5, with D maybe TRBD1 (5 bases). V lost 0 bases and J lost 2, with 7 bases in between. The CDR3 contains 14 residues. The germline V gene encodes CDR1 MGHRA and CDR2 YSYEKL. The CDR3 reads CASSQDRQQETQYF. DNA for the CDR3: TGCGCCAGCAGCCAAGATCGACAGCAAGAGACCCAGTACTTC.

This clonotype was recorded many times. This chain uses TRBV29-1 with TRBJ2-7, with 10 nucleotides matching TRBD1. The CDR3 sequence is 13 residues long. Looked up from germline, CDR1 is SQVTM and CDR2 is ANQGSEA. The V gene end was trimmed by 1 base and the J gene end by 3 bases; junction bases not matched to a gene: 0. CDR3 protein: CSVEGTGGYEQYF. The CDR3 nucleotides are TGCAGCGTTGAAGGGACAGGGGGCTACGAGCAGTACTTC.

This clonotype showed up many times. This rearrangement joins TRBV5-6 to TRBJ2-3, with unresolved D. V was cut by 0 bases and J by 0 bases, with 8 bases left in between. Germline loops: CDR1 SGHDT, CDR2 YYEEEE. This CDR3 is built from 15 residues. CDR3 nucleotide sequence: TGTGCCAGCAGCTTGGGACGGGTCAGCACAGATACGCAGTATTTT. Its protein product is CASSLGRVSTDTQYF.

This clonotype showed up just a few times. The rearrangement joins TRBV5-1 to TRBJ2-1, with 7 bases aligning to TRBD1. Germline CDR1 SGHRS, CDR2 YFSETQ. The CDR3 contains 15 residues. V was pared by 3 bases and J by 6 bases, with 9 bases of the junction left unmatched. This CDR3 is CASSSLKTGINEQFF. Here the CDR3 DNA reads TGCGCCAGCAGCTCCCTTAAGACAGGGATCAATGAGCAGTTCTTC.

This clonotype was picked up many times. J is TRBJ1-3 and V is TRBV3-1; D gene uncertain. Between the trimmed V and J ends, which lost 2 bases and 3 bases, there was a span of 11 bases. CDR3 length: 15 residues. Germline V CDR1 and CDR2: LGHDT, YNNKEL (reference sequence). This chain's CDR3 is CASSQQRTHGNTIYF. The CDR3 nucleotides read TGTGCCAGCAGCCAACAAAGGACCCATGGAAACACCATATATTTT.

This clonotype showed up many times. The chain has TRBV12-3 or TRBV12-4 and TRBJ1-2, with D maybe TRBD1 (6 bases). The CDR3 extends over 14 amino acids. V was clipped by 7 bases and J by 7 bases, with 19 bases between them. CDR3 in amino acids: CASTSGAPVVGYTF. The DNA of the CDR3 is TGTGCCAGCACCTCGGGGGCCCCGGTTGTTGGCTACACCTTC.

This clonotype was recorded many times. The J gene is TRBJ2-7, the V gene TRBV10-3, with 7 bases aligning to TRBD1. Germline CDR1 and CDR2: ENHRY and SYGVKD. The CDR3 consists of 14 residues. The J segment lost 2 bases and the V segment lost 4 bases, leaving 5 bases of the junction unmatched. The CDR3 is CAISGTGYTYEQYV. In DNA form, the CDR3 reads TGTGCCATCAGTGGGACAGGCTATACCTACGAGCAGTACGTC.

The table lists this clonotype with many counts. The rearrangement links TRBV4-1 to TRBJ2-1; D may be TRBD2 (6 bases). The CDR3 loop spans 17 amino acids. Trimming pared 5 bases from V and 2 bases from J, leaving 19 bases between. The germline V gene encodes CDR1 MGHRA and CDR2 YSYEKL. In DNA form, the CDR3 reads TGCGCCAGCAGCGAAAAGGGTAGCGGAGATACCTACAATGAGCAGTTCTTC. It specifies CASSEKGSGDTYNEQFF.

At least ten counts were recorded for this clonotype. The V and J genes are TRBV7-9 and TRBJ1-1; D gene ambiguous. CDR1 is SEHNR, CDR2 FQNEAQ, per germline (reference sequence). Trimming left V 4 bases short and J 1 base short, with 10 bases between. This CDR3 region has 14 residues. This chain's CDR3 is CASSSRTRNTEAFF. CDR3 bases: TGTGCCAGCAGCTCTCGAACCAGGAACACTGAAGCTTTCTTT.

This clonotype was counted at least ten times. This chain connects TRBV5-1 to TRBJ2-2, with 11 bases that match TRBD2. The V segment lost 4 bases and the J segment 4 bases; nucleotides outside the gene matches: 6. From germline, CDR1 is SGHRS and CDR2 YFSETQ. The length of the CDR3 is 16 residues. CDR3 in amino acids: CASSNGLAGLTGELFF. In DNA, the CDR3 is TGCGCCAGCAGCAATGGACTAGCGGGCCTCACCGGGGAGCTGTTTTTT.

This clonotype was found many times. The genes are TRBV2 and TRBJ1-1, with D unclear. CDR1 and CDR2 (germline): SNHLY, FYNNEI. This CDR3 is 14 amino acids long. Trimming removed 2 bases from V and 0 bases from J, with 7 bases in between. This CDR3 is CASSETGMNTEAFF. The CDR3 DNA reads TGTGCCAGCAGTGAAACGGGGATGAACACTGAAGCTTTCTTT.

The CDR3 spells CASSPTSGGSDTQYF. CDR3 DNA sequence: TGTGCCAGCAGTCCAACTAGCGGGGGCTCAGATACGCAGTATTTT. This chain connects TRBV6-1 to TRBJ2-3; TRBD2 agrees at 11 bases. V gave up 5 bases and J gave up 4 bases; unmatched junction bases: 5. The germline V gene encodes CDR1 MNHNS and CDR2 SASEGT. The CDR3 loop spans 15 amino acids.

V is TRBV3-1 and J is TRBJ2-2; D gene ambiguous. Per the germline V gene, CDR1 is LGHDT and CDR2 is YNNKEL (reference sequence). Trimming pared 4 bases from V and 0 bases from J, leaving 12 bases between. The CDR3 is 16 residues long. The CDR3 coding sequence is TGTGCCAGCAGCCCTCAAGGGCCATCGAACACCGGGGAGCTGTTTTTT. It codes for CASSPQGPSNTGELFF.

This clonotype was recorded at least ten times. V usage is TRBV5-1 and J usage is TRBJ1-1; TRBD1 matches 8 bases. The V gene's germline CDR1 is SGHRS and CDR2 YFSETQ. V lost 2 bases to trimming and J lost 1 base; unmatched junction nucleotides: 4. There are 15 residues in the CDR3. As DNA, the CDR3 is TGCGCCAGCAGCTTCCAGGGGGCTGGGAACACTGAAGCTTTCTTT. This gives the protein CASSFQGAGNTEAFF.

This clonotype has just a few counts. The genes are TRBV3-1 and TRBJ2-4; TRBD2 matches at 8 bases. Trimming removed 4 bases from V and 6 bases from J; junction bases left unmatched: 8. The CDR3 runs 15 residues. The germline CDR1 and CDR2 sequences are LGHDT and YNNKEL (reference sequence). CDR3 sequence (DNA): TGTGCCAGCAGCCGTTCCGGGGGGGCAGGAAACATTCAGTACTTC. It is translated as CASSRSGGAGNIQYF.

The CDR3 nucleotides are TGCAGCGCCGTCCTCTACAGGGGGGCGGGGATATTGAGCTCCTACAATGAGCAGTTCTTC. This encodes CSAVLYRGAGILSSYNEQFF. The gene calls are TRBV29-1 and TRBJ2-1; TRBD1 agrees at 8 bases. Per germline, CDR1 SQVTM and CDR2 ANQGSEA. The CDR3 contains 20 residues. With 7 bases clipped from V and 0 bases from J, the junction kept 23 bases outside the gene matches.

The table lists this clonotype with a few counts. The genes are TRBV6-1 and TRBJ2-3; no reliable D call. Germline V lookup: CDR1 MNHNS, CDR2 SASEGT. The ends were cut back, 5 bases at V and 6 bases at J, with 15 bases in the middle. This CDR3 has 14 amino acids. The CDR3 nucleotides read TGTGCCAGCAGTAGCCGCCCGGTACCCGATACGCAGTATTTT. Protein product: CASSSRPVPDTQYF.

The chain links TRBV5-1 to TRBJ2-5; 8 bases are shared with TRBD2. The CDR3 has 15 amino acids. Losses at the gene ends were 0 bases for V and 1 base for J; bases not matched to a gene: 2. Per germline, CDR1 SGHRS and CDR2 YFSETQ. DNA of the CDR3: TGCGCCAGCAGCTTGGCCGGGGGGGGCCAAGAGACCCAGTACTTC. As protein: CASSLAGGGQETQYF.

CDR3 in amino acids: CASTRRGTGNTIYF. The CDR3 DNA follows: TGTGCCAGCACCCGTAGGGGAACTGGAAACACCATATATTTT. This sequence joins TRBV14 and TRBJ1-3, with a tentative D call TRBD1 (5 bases). Per the germline V gene, CDR1 is SGHDN and CDR2 is FVKESK. CDR3 length: 14 residues. With 7 bases removed from V and 2 bases from J, the gap between germline ends came to 12 bases. The variable domain in full, with the rest retrieved from reference TRBV14 and TRBJ1-3, is EAGVTQFPSHSVIEKGQTVTLRCDPISGHDNLYWYRRVMGKEIKFLLHFVKESKQDESGMPNNRFLAERTGGTYSTLKVQPAELEDSGVYFCASTRRGTGNTIYFGEGSWLTVV.

This clonotype occurred many times. The gene calls are TRBV10-3 and TRBJ2-5; TRBD2 might be the D (5 bases). The CDR3 runs 13 residues. Germline values: CDR1 ENHRY, CDR2 SYGVKD. Trimming cost V 3 bases and J 5 bases, with 10 bases left between them. CDR3 bases: TGTGCCATCAGTGATGCGGGCCGGGAGACCCAGTACTTC. Residues: CAISDAGRETQYF.

The V and J genes are TRBV5-5 and TRBJ2-7; D call uncertain. The CDR3 has 12 residues. Germline V gene lookup returns CDR1 SGHKS and CDR2 YYEKEE (reference sequence). Trimming cost V 7 bases and J 5 bases, with 13 bases left between them. The DNA for the CDR3 is TGTGCCAGCTCCTTGATGCAGGACGAGCAGTACGTC. Its translation: CASSLMQDEQYV.

This clonotype was counted at least ten times. The chain joins TRBV5-1 to TRBJ1-1; D uncertain. Between the trimmed V and J ends, which lost 0 bases and 4 bases, there was a span of 16 bases. The CDR3 contains 16 residues. CDR1 is SGHRS and CDR2 is YFSETQ in the germline V gene. In DNA, the CDR3 is TGCGCCAGCAGCTTGGGTCTTAGGCCGGGAGGCACTGAAGCTTTCTTT. Amino acid sequence: CASSLGLRPGGTEAFF.

The J gene is TRBJ2-5, the V gene TRBV7-6; the D is unclear. The germline V gene has CDR1 SGHVS and CDR2 FNYEAQ. This CDR3 has 14 amino acids. Deletions cut 5 bases from V and 9 bases from J, with 19 bases between. The CDR3 sequence is CASSPTDGPLPQYF. DNA for the CDR3: TGTGCCAGCAGCCCTACCGACGGGCCCCTCCCCCAGTACTTC.

This clonotype has just a few counts. J is TRBJ2-5 and V is TRBV7-2, with D maybe TRBD1 (5 bases). The germline gives CDR1 SGHTA, CDR2 FQGNSA. The CDR3 extends over 16 amino acids. Trimming removed 5 bases at V and 5 bases at J, with 21 bases between. This CDR3 is CASSQTSSTPGETQYF. In DNA, the CDR3 is TGTGCCAGCAGCCAGACAAGCAGTACTCCAGGGGAGACCCAGTACTTC.

The V and J genes are TRBV24-1 and TRBJ2-3, with TRBD1 matching 8 bases. Per germline, CDR1 KGHDR and CDR2 SFDVKD. The CDR3 contains 17 residues. With V trimmed by 0 bases and J by 0 bases, 4 bases remained unmatched. The CDR3 coding sequence is TGTGCCACCAGTGATTTGGGGACAGGATTTAGCACAGATACGCAGTATTTT. Its protein product is CATSDLGTGFSTDTQYF.

This clonotype has a handful of counts. The chain has TRBV28 and TRBJ2-2; D is possibly TRBD1 (5 bases). There are 15 residues in the CDR3. Trimming removed 1 base at V and 1 base at J, with 7 bases between. From germline, CDR1 is MDHEN and CDR2 SYDVKM. Here the CDR3 reads CASSLFQGNTGELFF. As DNA, the CDR3 is TGTGCCAGCAGTTTATTTCAGGGGAACACCGGGGAGCTGTTTTTT.

The chain employs TRBV5-5 and TRBJ2-7, with 14 bases identical to TRBD2. With 4 bases clipped from V and 6 bases from J, the junction kept 9 bases outside the gene matches. The germline gives CDR1 SGHKS, CDR2 YYEKEE (reference sequence). The CDR3 covers 16 residues. DNA of the CDR3: TGTGCCAGCAGCCTCCCGGGACTAGCGGGAGAAGTCGAGCAGTACTTC. Amino acid sequence: CASSLPGLAGEVEQYF.

This clonotype was recorded at least ten times. This sequence joins TRBV28 and TRBJ1-1; a weak D match, TRBD1 (5 bases). The CDR3 contains 17 residues. Trimming stripped 3 bases from V and 0 bases from J, with 17 bases between. Germline V gives CDR1 MDHEN, CDR2 SYDVKM. CDR3 sequence: CASSLVTGEGMNTEAFF. CDR3 bases: TGTGCCAGCAGTTTGGTTACAGGCGAAGGGATGAACACTGAAGCTTTCTTT.

The table lists this clonotype with a few counts. The chain has TRBV5-1 and TRBJ2-2; D may match TRBD1 or TRBD2 (6 bases each). There are 15 residues in the CDR3. V dropped 4 bases and J dropped 4 bases, with 14 bases sitting between them. Per germline, CDR1 SGHRS and CDR2 YFSETQ. CDR3 sequence: CASSPRQEGTGELFF. CDR3 in DNA: TGCGCCAGCAGCCCAAGACAGGAGGGCACCGGGGAGCTGTTTTTT.

This clonotype has a handful of counts. The V and J genes are TRBV5-1 and TRBJ1-1, with 8 bases matching TRBD1. This CDR3 has 15 residues. In germline, CDR1 is SGHRS, CDR2 YFSETQ. The junction had 6 bases not matched to a gene; V was cut back by 0 bases and J by 5 bases. This CDR3 is CASSLVAGGRTEAFF. CDR3 nucleotide sequence: TGCGCCAGCAGCTTGGTAGCAGGGGGCCGGACTGAAGCTTTCTTT.

The V and J genes are TRBV18 and TRBJ2-7; D possibly corresponds to TRBD2 (6 bases). This CDR3 comprises 14 residues. V was shortened by 5 bases and J by 2 bases, with 13 bases between the two germline ends. Per germline, CDR1 KGHSH and CDR2 LQKENI. CDR3 loop: CASSGAEGAYEQYF. CDR3 DNA sequence: TGTGCCAGCTCAGGGGCGGAGGGAGCCTACGAGCAGTACTTC. The full variable domain, with the rest looked up from reference TRBV18 and TRBJ2-7, is NAGVMQNPRHLVRRRGQEARLRCSPMKGHSHVYWYRQLPEEGLKFMVYLQKENIIDESGMPKERFSAEFPKEGPSILRIQQVVRGDSAAYFCASSGAEGAYEQYFGPGTRLTVT.